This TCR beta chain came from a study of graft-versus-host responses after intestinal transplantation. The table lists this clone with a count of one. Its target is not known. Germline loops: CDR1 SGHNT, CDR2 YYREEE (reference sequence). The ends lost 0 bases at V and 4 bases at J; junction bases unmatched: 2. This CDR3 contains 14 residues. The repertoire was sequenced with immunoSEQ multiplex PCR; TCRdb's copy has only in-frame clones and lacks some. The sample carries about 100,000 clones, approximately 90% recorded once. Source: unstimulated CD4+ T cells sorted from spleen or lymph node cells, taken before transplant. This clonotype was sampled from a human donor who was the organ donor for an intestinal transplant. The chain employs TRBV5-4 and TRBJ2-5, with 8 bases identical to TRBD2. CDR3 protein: CASSLAGGPETQYF. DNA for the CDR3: TGTGCCAGCAGCTTGGCGGGAGGGCCAGAGACCCAGTACTTC.